This is a list of T cell receptor beta chains from one sample in a study of cytomegalovirus exposure and HLA in healthy donors. Data came from immunoSEQ multiplex PCR; TCRdb stores just in-frame clones and leaves some out. The sample records around 190,000 clones, around 82% being singletons. Specimen: PBMCs. These receptors originate from a young man in good health and CMV-seronegative. Each CDR3 is given with its conserved first and last residue. Each record gives: CDR3 protein, CDR3 DNA, J gene, clone size, V gene, D gene. The D gene is left open where the match is weak. Only part of the rows carry a size: once, few, many, or a class if the clone is expanded.

CASSQLLAGRTNTGELFF	TGCGCCAGCAGCCAACTCCTAGCGGGGAGGACGAACACCGGGGAGCTGTTTTTT	TRBJ2-2	.	TRBV4-3	TRBD2
CASRLRLAASTDTQYF	TGTGCCAGCAGACTAAGACTAGCGGCTTCCACAGATACGCAGTATTTT	TRBJ2-3	.	TRBV7-2	TRBD2
CASTLPGREGDEQYF	TGTGCCAGCACCCTACCGGGGCGGGAGGGGGACGAGCAGTACTTC	TRBJ2-7	few	TRBV6-6	TRBD2
CASSQPGGNEKLFF	TGTGCCAGTTCACAGCCAGGGGGTAATGAAAAACTGTTTTTT	TRBJ1-4	.	TRBV6-6	TRBD1
CASSKVENSNQPQHF	TGTGCCAGCAGCAAAGTGGAGAATAGCAATCAGCCCCAGCATTTT	TRBJ1-5	once	TRBV21-1	.
CASSPWTGQNTEAFF	TGCGCCAGCAGCCCGTGGACAGGTCAAAACACTGAAGCTTTCTTT	TRBJ1-1	.	TRBV5-1	TRBD1
CASSPGTGYYEQYF	TGTGCCAGCTCACCAGGGACAGGGTATTACGAGCAGTACTTC	TRBJ2-7	.	TRBV18	TRBD1
CASSYARGQETQYF	TGTGCCAGCAGCTATGCGAGGGGGCAAGAGACCCAGTACTTC	TRBJ2-5	.	TRBV7-2	.
CASSRYSGANVLTF	TGCGCCAGCAGTCGGTACTCTGGGGCCAACGTCCTGACTTTC	TRBJ2-6	.	TRBV5-1	.
CASSLDPEGGELFF	TGTGCCAGCAGCCTGGACCCGGAGGGCGGGGAGCTGTTTTTT	TRBJ2-2	few	TRBV6-1	.
CASSLAGFYEQYF	TGCGCCAGCAGCTTGGCAGGGTTTTACGAGCAGTACTTC	TRBJ2-7	.	TRBV5-1	.
CASSLRGGKVGNEQFF	TGTGCCAGCAGTTTAAGGGGGGGGAAGGTAGGCAATGAGCAGTTCTTC	TRBJ2-1	.	TRBV28	.
CASSEGGIEQYF	TGTGCCAGCAGCGAGGGGGGGATCGAGCAGTACTTC	TRBJ2-7	.	TRBV9	.
CASSELTGRVDEQFF	TGTGCCAGCAGTGAATTAACAGGGCGTGTGGATGAGCAGTTCTTC	TRBJ2-1	.	TRBV6-1	.
CASNYHRGTTPNEQFF	TGTGCCAGCAACTACCACAGGGGCACGACTCCGAATGAGCAGTTCTTC	TRBJ2-1	.	TRBV11-2	TRBD1
CASSLDPVSGNTIYF	TGTGCCAGCAGCTTGGACCCAGTAAGTGGAAACACCATATATTTT	TRBJ1-3	.	TRBV5-4	.
CAWRPPGTDTQYF	TGTGCCTGGAGGCCCCCGGGCACAGATACGCAGTATTTT	TRBJ2-3	.	TRBV30	.
CASSSRGEGTEAFF	TGTGCCAGCAGTTCAAGGGGTGAAGGCACTGAAGCTTTCTTT	TRBJ1-1	.	TRBV28	.
CASSGSGGARGTDTQYF	TGTGCCAGCAGTGGAAGCGGGGGGGCCCGCGGCACAGATACGCAGTATTTT	TRBJ2-3	.	TRBV25-1	TRBD2
CASSRRMETKNIQYF	TGTGCCAGCAGTCGGAGGATGGAGACCAAAAACATTCAGTACTTC	TRBJ2-4	.	TRBV27	.
CASSLQTLENSPLHF	TGTGCCAGCAGCTTACAGACGTTGGAGAATTCACCCCTCCACTTT	TRBJ1-6	.	TRBV7-9	.
CASSQRGGEVDTQYF	TGCGCCAGCAGCCAAAGGGGGGGCGAAGTAGATACGCAGTATTTT	TRBJ2-3	.	TRBV4-3	.
CASSLSPGGNQPQHF	TGTGCCAGCAGCTTAAGCCCAGGGGGCAATCAGCCCCAGCATTTT	TRBJ1-5	.	TRBV7-2	.
CAISRTPEEPDTQYF	TGTGCCATCAGTCGGACTCCGGAGGAGCCAGATACGCAGTATTTT	TRBJ2-3	.	TRBV10-3	.
CASSYYSLQNTEAFF	TGTGCCAGCAGTTACTACTCACTCCAGAACACTGAAGCTTTCTTT	TRBJ1-1	.	TRBV6-6	.
CASSPQGPGETQYF	TGTGCCAGCAGCCCACAGGGGCCGGGGGAGACCCAGTACTTC	TRBJ2-5	.	TRBV9	TRBD1
CASRGQGAGSYEQYF	TGTGCCAGCAGAGGACAGGGGGCCGGCTCCTACGAGCAGTACTTC	TRBJ2-7	.	TRBV6-5	TRBD1
CASSLGGTGYGNTIYF	TGTGCCAGCAGCTTGGGGGGGACAGGGTATGGAAACACCATATATTTT	TRBJ1-3	.	TRBV5-6	TRBD1
CASSLPALAGTGELFF	TGTGCCAGCAGCTTACCCGCGCTAGCAGGAACCGGGGAGCTGTTTTTT	TRBJ2-2	.	TRBV7-3	.
CASSPSANYEQYF	TGTGCCAGCAGTCCTAGCGCAAACTACGAGCAGTACTTC	TRBJ2-7	.	TRBV6-5	.
CASGRQGLSYEQYF	TGTGCCAGCGGAAGACAGGGACTCTCCTACGAGCAGTACTTC	TRBJ2-7	.	TRBV6-5	.
CASSYGRPGELFF	TGTGCCAGCAGTTACGGGCGCCCCGGGGAGCTGTTTTTT	TRBJ2-2	.	TRBV6-6	.
CASSPRDHEQYF	TGTGCCAGCAGCCCCAGGGATCACGAGCAGTACTTC	TRBJ2-7	.	TRBV9	.
CASSLYASGVTDTQYF	TGTGCCAGCAGCTTATATGCTAGCGGGGTCACAGATACGCAGTATTTT	TRBJ2-3	.	TRBV7-2	TRBD2
CAYGYQETQYF	TGTGCCTACGGGTACCAAGAGACCCAGTACTTC	TRBJ2-5	.	TRBV5-4	.
CASSHGQGRTYEQYF	TGCGCCAGCAGCCATGGACAGGGTCGAACCTACGAGCAGTACTTC	TRBJ2-7	.	TRBV4-1	TRBD1
CATSVTGHTDTQYF	TGTGCCACCAGCGTGACAGGACACACAGATACGCAGTATTTT	TRBJ2-3	.	TRBV15	.
CASSLGGTGGTQYF	TGTGCCAGCAGCTTAGGTGGGACAGGGGGCACGCAGTATTTT	TRBJ2-3	.	TRBV7-9	TRBD1
CASSQEGRGGRETQYF	TGCGCCAGCAGCCAAGAAGGGCGGGGGGGCCGCGAGACCCAGTACTTC	TRBJ2-5	.	TRBV4-1	TRBD2
CAWTREGLSYNEQFF	TGTGCCTGGACACGGGAGGGTCTCTCCTACAATGAGCAGTTCTTC	TRBJ2-1	few	TRBV30	TRBD2
CASAGTSGLSSYNEQFF	TGTGCCAGCGCCGGGACTAGCGGTTTGAGCTCCTACAATGAGCAGTTCTTC	TRBJ2-1	.	TRBV25-1	TRBD2
CASSSGVVDEKLFF	TGTGCCAGCAGTTCAGGGGTGGTTGATGAAAAACTGTTTTTT	TRBJ1-4	.	TRBV28	.
CASSTLRSYNEQFF	TGTGCCAGCAGTACCCTCCGCAGTTACAATGAGCAGTTCTTC	TRBJ2-1	few	TRBV6-6	.
CASSQGTGTGSGYEQYF	TGCGCCAGCAGCCAGGGTACCGGGACAGGCAGCGGCTACGAGCAGTACTTC	TRBJ2-7	few	TRBV4-3	TRBD1
CASRGGVGGYTF	TGTGCCAGCAGGGGAGGGGTAGGGGGCTACACCTTC	TRBJ1-2	.	TRBV6-1	.